Below are 32 T cell receptor beta chains sequenced from a single sample in a study of cytomegalovirus exposure and HLA in healthy donors. It was with 60 Vbeta and 13 Jbeta primers that the PCR ran. Produced via immunoSEQ multiplex PCR; TCRdb's table is partial and in-frame only. In the table there are under 200,000 clones, 70% to 80% of which are singletons. The specimen was PBMCs. Receptors originate from a man aged 25 to 40 in good health and CMV-seropositive.

This clone appeared once. This chain uses TRBV2 with TRBJ1-5; the match to TRBD1 covers 8 bases. Germline CDR1 is SNHLY and CDR2 is FYNNEI. This CDR3 region has 16 residues. V was pared by 1 base and J by 2 bases, with 4 bases of the junction left unmatched. CDR3 in amino acids: CASSEVDRVGNQPQHF. The CDR3, as DNA: TGTGCCAGCAGTGAAGTGGACAGGGTGGGCAATCAGCCCCAGCATTTT.

The gene calls are TRBV18 and TRBJ2-7; 10 nucleotides match TRBD1. Germline values: CDR1 KGHSH, CDR2 LQKENI. The CDR3 loop spans 14 amino acids. J was trimmed by 2 bases and V by 4 bases; bases with no gene match: 2. The CDR3 reads CASSRDRGTYEQYF. The DNA for the CDR3 is TGTGCCAGCTCACGGGACAGGGGCACCTACGAGCAGTACTTC.

This clone has only a few counts. The V gene is TRBV2, the J gene TRBJ2-1; TRBD2 matches at 12 bases. J gave up 7 bases and V 4 bases, and 8 bases lay outside the gene matches. The CDR3 length is 16 residues. From germline, CDR1 is SNHLY and CDR2 FYNNEI. The CDR3 loop is CASSGGASGGVNEQFF. The CDR3 DNA reads TGTGCCAGCAGTGGTGGAGCTAGCGGGGGGGTGAATGAGCAGTTCTTC. The variable domain in full, completed from reference TRBV2 and TRBJ2-1, reads EPEVTQTPSHQVTQMGQEVILRCVPISNHLYFYWYRQILGQKVEFLVSFYNNEISEKSEIFDDQFSVERPDGSNFTLKIRSTKLEDSAMYFCASSGGASGGVNEQFFGPGTRLTVL.

This clone was found once. This sequence joins TRBV30 and TRBJ2-2, with a possible D match to TRBD1 (5 bases). The V end lost 0 bases, the J end lost 4 bases, and 12 bases lay between the germline ends. The V gene's germline CDR1 is GTSNPN and CDR2 SVGIG (reference sequence). CDR3 length: 15 amino acids. The CDR3 sequence: CAWSVLAGLTGELFF. CDR3 nucleotides: TGTGCCTGGAGTGTTCTCGCAGGGCTCACCGGGGAGCTGTTTTTT.

The chain joins TRBV6-5 to TRBJ1-4; maybe TRBD1 (5 bases). V was pared by 1 base and J by 7 bases, with 13 bases between. CDR1 and CDR2 from the germline V gene are MNHEY and SVGAGI. The CDR3 consists of 15 residues. CDR3 DNA: TGTGCCAGCAGTTACTTTTTCGGGGGGGGTGAAAAACTGTTTTTT. Protein: CASSYFFGGGEKLFF.

V and J are TRBV4-2 and TRBJ2-7; 10 bases agree with TRBD1. Trimming at V came to 1 base and at J to 3 bases, leaving 6 bases not matched to a gene. The CDR3 covers 16 residues. CDR1 is LGHNA, CDR2 YNFKEQ, per germline. The CDR3 protein is CASSQGRRDRGYEQYF. In DNA, the CDR3 is TGTGCCAGCAGCCAAGGCCGCCGGGACAGGGGCTACGAGCAGTACTTC.

This chain joins TRBV12-5 and TRBJ1-1; 7 bases agree with TRBD1. Germline lookup yields CDR1 LGHNT and CDR2 FRNRAP. The V segment lost 0 bases and the J segment 11 bases; nucleotides outside the gene matches: 12. This CDR3 region has 15 residues. The CDR3 bases are TGTGCTAGTGGTTTGGTAGGGGGCTCGGTCTTAAGGGCTTTCTTT. Amino acids: CASGLVGGSVLRAFF.

This clone was seen a few times. The chain carries TRBV6-1 and TRBJ2-1, with D maybe TRBD2 (7 bases). The CDR3 consists of 16 residues. Trimming left V 0 bases short and J 12 bases short, with 21 bases between. Germline V CDR1 and CDR2: MNHNS, SASEGT. The CDR3 is CASSEARVWGGGWQFF. Here the CDR3 DNA reads TGTGCCAGCAGTGAAGCGCGGGTTTGGGGGGGCGGATGGCAGTTCTTC.

The rearrangement links TRBV10-2 to TRBJ2-3; D gene uncertain. V was cut by 5 bases and J by 0 bases, with 9 bases left in between. Per germline, CDR1 WSHSY and CDR2 SAAADI. CDR3 length equals 14 residues. The CDR3 loop reads CASSSTASTDTQYF. CDR3 bases: TGCGCCAGCAGTTCCACTGCTAGCACAGATACGCAGTATTTT.

The chain uses TRBV5-4 and TRBJ1-1, with TRBD1 as a possible D gene (5 bases). Germline V gives CDR1 SGHNT, CDR2 YYREEE (reference sequence). This CDR3 is built from 15 residues. Trimming shortened V by 0 bases and J by 1 base, and 10 bases separated the two germline ends. CDR3 nucleotide sequence: TGTGCCAGCAGCTTGGGTCCAGGGCGGAACACTGAAGCTTTCTTT. It is translated as CASSLGPGRNTEAFF.

The chain links TRBV2 to TRBJ1-5; D is possibly TRBD1 (6 bases). This CDR3 region has 15 residues. Between the trimmed V and J ends, which lost 4 bases and 0 bases, there was a span of 10 bases. In germline, CDR1 is SNHLY, CDR2 FYNNEI. CDR3 region: CASSGTVDSNQPQHF. For the CDR3, the DNA is TGTGCCAGCAGTGGGACAGTAGATAGCAATCAGCCCCAGCATTTT.

This rearrangement joins TRBV19 to TRBJ1-4; TRBD1 might be the D (5 bases). The length of the CDR3 is 13 residues. V gave up 6 bases and J gave up 7 bases, with 12 bases separating them. Per the germline V gene, CDR1 is LNHDA and CDR2 is SQIVND (reference sequence). The CDR3 DNA reads TGTGCCAGTAGCCAAGGGGTCGGTGAAAAACTGTTTTTT. Its translation is CASSQGVGEKLFF.

Turning to this clone: At one of its ends the junction is not consistent with the germline gene, which may arise from a read error. This chain uses TRBV28 with TRBJ2-7, with a possible D match to TRBD1 (6 bases). There are 15 residues in the CDR3. Germline CDR1 and CDR2: MDHEN and SYDVKM. CDR3 amino acids: CASSTARGVSHEQYF. The CDR3 bases are TGTGCCAGCAGTACCGCCAGGGGAGTCTCCCACGAGCAGTACTTC. The full variable domain, in which reference TRBV28 and TRBJ2-7 provide the parts outside the CDR3, is DVKVTQSSRYLVKRTGEKVFLECVQDMDHENMFWYRQDPGLGLRLIYFSYDVKMKEKGDIPEGYSVSREKKERFSLILESASTNQTSMYLCASSTARGVSHEQYFGPGTRLTVT.

The V gene is TRBV27, the J gene TRBJ1-2; D unclear. V was cut by 5 bases and J by 2 bases, with 15 bases left in between. The length of the CDR3 is 15 residues. Germline V gives CDR1 MNHEY, CDR2 SMNVEV (reference sequence). CDR3 loop: CASSNKREANYGYTF. In nucleotides, the CDR3 is TGTGCCAGCAGTAATAAACGGGAGGCCAACTATGGCTACACCTTC.

This chain joins TRBV7-9 and TRBJ2-7; 8 bases are a match to TRBD2. Looked up from germline, CDR1 is SEHNR and CDR2 is FQNEAQ (reference sequence). The CDR3 length is 15 residues. With 4 bases clipped from V and 5 bases from J, the junction kept 10 bases outside the gene matches. CDR3 sequence: CASSSPGRGIHEQYF. CDR3 nucleotide sequence: TGTGCCAGCAGCTCACCCGGGAGGGGGATCCACGAGCAGTACTTC.

The V call is TRBV9, the J call TRBJ2-2; D may be TRBD1 (5 bases). The CDR3 is 16 amino acids. Germline V gives CDR1 SGDLS, CDR2 YYNGEE. The V end lost 0 bases, the J end lost 2 bases, and 11 bases lay between the germline ends. This CDR3 is CASSVDQGFNTGELFF. The CDR3 DNA sequence: TGTGCCAGCAGCGTAGACCAGGGCTTCAACACCGGGGAGCTGTTTTTT.

The chain combines TRBV7-9 with TRBJ2-7; 9 bases line up with TRBD1. CDR3 length: 14 residues. J was trimmed by 3 bases and V by 5 bases; bases with no gene match: 5. CDR1 and CDR2 (germline): SEHNR, FQNEAQ (reference sequence). The CDR3 here is CASSRGDRDYEQYF. In DNA, the CDR3 is TGTGCCAGCAGCCGAGGGGACAGGGACTACGAGCAGTACTTC.

This rearrangement joins TRBV7-3 to TRBJ2-7, with 7 bases that match TRBD2. J was trimmed by 5 bases and V by 1 base; bases with no gene match: 8. The CDR3 totals 15 residues. Germline V gives CDR1 SGHTA, CDR2 FQGTGA. The CDR3 DNA is TGTGCCAGCAGCTTAAGGGTCCGGGGGGAGGACGAGCAGTACTTC. It is translated as CASSLRVRGEDEQYF. The complete variable domain, with remaining parts taken from reference TRBV7-3 and TRBJ2-7, reads GAGVSQTPSNKVTEKGKYVELRCDPISGHTALYWYRQSLGQGPEFLIYFQGTGAADDSGLPNDRFFAVRPEGSVSTLKIQRTERGDSAVYLCASSLRVRGEDEQYFGPGTRLTVT.

The chain recombines TRBV12-5 with TRBJ2-3, with 7 bases lining up with TRBD2. The V and J ends lost 11 bases and 2 bases, in that order; junction bases with no gene match: 7. Germline-derived CDR1 and CDR2 are LGHNT and FRNRAP. The CDR3 has 13 residues. CDR3: CAGAGVDTDTQYF. For the CDR3, the DNA is TGTGCTGGGGCGGGGGTTGACACAGATACGCAGTATTTT.

The gene calls are TRBV5-4 and TRBJ2-7; TRBD2 is a possible D gene (5 bases). The V gene lost 2 bases and the J gene lost 7 bases, with 13 bases spanning the gap. The CDR3 has 13 residues. Per germline, CDR1 SGHNT and CDR2 YYREEE (reference sequence). The CDR3, as DNA: TGTGCCAGCAGCTTCACGGGATTTCAGGAGCAGTACTTC. Its translation is CASSFTGFQEQYF.

The gene calls are TRBV27 and TRBJ1-5; a weak D match, TRBD1 (6 bases). This CDR3 is built from 14 residues. Germline CDR1 MNHEY, CDR2 SMNVEV (reference sequence). Trimming removed 4 bases from V and 6 bases from J, with 13 bases in between. CDR3 residues: CASSWSGDGQPQHF. DNA for the CDR3: TGTGCCAGCAGTTGGTCAGGGGACGGTCAGCCCCAGCATTTT.

The chain couples TRBV9 to TRBJ2-2, with 9 bases fitting TRBD1. Trimming removed 5 bases from V and 5 bases from J; junction bases left unmatched: 4. The CDR3 consists of 14 residues. From germline, CDR1 is SGDLS and CDR2 YYNGEE. Here the CDR3 reads CASRQGAGTGELFF. For the CDR3, the DNA is TGTGCCAGCAGACAGGGGGCGGGGACCGGGGAGCTGTTTTTT.

The rearrangement links TRBV7-9 to TRBJ1-2, with 9 bases fitting TRBD1. The V gene's germline CDR1 is SEHNR and CDR2 FQNEAQ (reference sequence). The CDR3 sequence is 13 residues long. V was pared by 5 bases and J by 4 bases, with 2 bases of the junction left unmatched. CDR3 loop: CASSTTGGYGYTF. In DNA form, the CDR3 reads TGTGCCAGCAGCACGACAGGGGGCTATGGCTACACCTTC.

This sequence joins TRBV10-3 and TRBJ2-6; D is undetermined. The CDR3 spans 14 residues. Germline CDR1 reads ENHRY; CDR2 reads SYGVKD. V was shortened by 3 bases and J by 0 bases, with 3 bases between the two germline ends. The CDR3 sequence is CAISDHSGANVLTF. Here the CDR3 DNA reads TGTGCCATCAGTGACCACTCTGGGGCCAACGTCCTGACTTTC.

The chain recombines TRBV18 with TRBJ2-5, with 9 bases lining up with TRBD1. The CDR3 consists of 16 residues. After removal of 4 bases from V and 1 base from J, the junction contained 7 bases not matched to a gene. Looked up from germline, CDR1 is KGHSH and CDR2 is LQKENI. CDR3 sequence reads: CASSRSRTGVQETQYF. DNA of the CDR3: TGTGCCAGCTCACGGAGTAGGACAGGGGTCCAAGAGACCCAGTACTTC.

The sample holds a few counts of this clone. V usage is TRBV7-7 and J usage is TRBJ2-1, with TRBD2 matching 7 bases. The V gene's germline CDR1 is SSHAT and CDR2 FNYEAQ (reference sequence). The V and J ends lost 4 bases and 6 bases, in that order; junction bases with no gene match: 3. This CDR3 has 13 amino acids. CDR3 amino acids: CASSSGTINEQFF. In DNA form, the CDR3 reads TGTGCCAGCAGCTCCGGGACTATCAATGAGCAGTTCTTC.

The V gene is TRBV30, the J gene TRBJ1-5; weak D call: TRBD1 (5 bases). Germline CDR1 reads GTSNPN; CDR2 reads SVGIG (reference sequence). The CDR3 loop spans 16 amino acids. With 2 bases removed from V and 0 bases from J, the gap between germline ends came to 14 bases. The CDR3 DNA reads TGTGCCTGGAGTAAAGGGGCAGGTTATAGCAATCAGCCCCAGCATTTT. Its translation: CAWSKGAGYSNQPQHF.

This chain uses TRBV29-1 with TRBJ2-7, with 11 bases aligning to TRBD2. Germline assignment: CDR1 SQVTM and CDR2 ANQGSEA. The CDR3 is 13 residues long. Trimming took 5 bases from V and 2 from J; bases not matched to a gene: 2. The CDR3 reads CSVKLAGAYEQYF. As DNA, the CDR3 is TGCAGCGTTAAACTAGCGGGGGCCTACGAGCAGTACTTC.

In this sample, this clone turned up a few times. The chain uses TRBV5-4 and TRBJ1-2; the D is unclear. With 4 bases removed from V and 8 bases from J, the gap between germline ends came to 12 bases. Per the germline V gene, CDR1 is SGHNT and CDR2 is YYREEE (reference sequence). CDR3 length: 12 residues. The CDR3 DNA reads as TGTGCCAGCAGCCCCTTCTCGAGCGGCTACACCTTC. Translated, it gives CASSPFSSGYTF.

The chain recombines TRBV27 with TRBJ2-3, with a possible D match to TRBD2 (6 bases). Germline V gives CDR1 MNHEY, CDR2 SMNVEV (reference sequence). Trimming took off 8 bases at V and 3 bases at J, with 18 bases between the two ends. This CDR3 is built from 15 residues. Here the CDR3 DNA reads TGTGCCAGCGGGAATAGCGGCGGAGCAACAGATACGCAGTATTTT. Translation gives CASGNSGGATDTQYF.

V gene TRBV5-1 combines with J gene TRBJ2-1, with D perhaps matching TRBD2 (5 bases). V dropped 0 bases and J dropped 7 bases, with 14 bases sitting between them. This CDR3 spans 15 amino acids. Per the germline V gene, CDR1 is SGHRS and CDR2 is YFSETQ. CDR3 nucleotides: TGCGCCAGCAGCTTGGGGCGGGCTGGAAGGAATGAGCAGTTCTTC. Translating it yields CASSLGRAGRNEQFF.

The J gene is TRBJ1-3, the V gene TRBV15; TRBD1 agrees at 7 bases. The CDR3 is 15 residues long. The J segment lost 2 bases and the V segment lost 6 bases, leaving 7 bases of the junction unmatched. CDR1 and CDR2 from the germline V gene are LNHNV and YYDKDF (reference sequence). CDR3 region: CATSGDRVAGNTIYF. In DNA form, the CDR3 reads TGTGCCACCAGTGGTGACAGGGTCGCTGGAAACACCATATATTTT.